The 21 T cell receptor beta chains listed next were all sequenced from one sample in a study of T cell responses to AZD1222 COVID-19 vaccine. Data came from immunoSEQ multiplex PCR; TCRdb stores just in-frame clones and leaves some out. The sample has over 100,000 clones, more than 75% seen once. The specimen comprised peripheral blood, sampled 28 days after the second AZD1222 dose. These receptors were taken from an adult who received the AZD1222 COVID-19 vaccine.

J is TRBJ2-1 and V is TRBV5-1; the match to TRBD2 covers 8 bases. The CDR3 is made up of 15 amino acids. The V gene's germline CDR1 is SGHRS and CDR2 YFSETQ. The V segment lost 2 bases and the J segment 9 bases; nucleotides outside the gene matches: 10. The CDR3 sequence is CASSFFGGVPSEQFF. CDR3 coding DNA: TGCGCCAGCAGCTTCTTCGGGGGGGTCCCCAGTGAGCAGTTCTTC.

The chain uses TRBV29-1 and TRBJ2-3, with 8 bases fitting TRBD2. This CDR3 contains 12 residues. Germline values: CDR1 SQVTM, CDR2 ANQGSEA. Trimming took 6 bases from V and 6 from J; bases not matched to a gene: 5. The DNA of the CDR3 is TGCAGCGTCGGGGGGGATGGCGATACGCAGTATTTT. Amino acid sequence: CSVGGDGDTQYF.

The J gene is TRBJ2-5, the V gene TRBV6-5; no firm D call. This CDR3 comprises 14 residues. The germline CDR1 and CDR2 sequences are MNHEY and SVGAGI. Trimming pared 10 bases from V and 2 bases from J, leaving 17 bases between. The chain's CDR3 is CATPNAETQETQYF. Written as DNA, the CDR3 is TGTGCCACCCCTAATGCAGAGACACAAGAGACCCAGTACTTC.

In its sample, this clone was seen once. The V and J genes are TRBV30 and TRBJ2-2, with 7 bases fitting TRBD2. The CDR3 is made up of 18 amino acids. The germline V gene encodes CDR1 GTSNPN and CDR2 SVGIG (reference sequence). The J segment lost 0 bases and the V segment lost 1 base, leaving 11 bases of the junction unmatched. CDR3 bases: TGTGCCTGGAGTGGTATAGCGGGTAGGTCCGCGAACACCGGGGAGCTGTTTTTT. This encodes CAWSGIAGRSANTGELFF. The whole variable domain, filled in from reference TRBV30 and TRBJ2-2, reads SQTIHQWPATLVQPVGSPLSLECTVEGTSNPNLYWYRQAAGRGLQLLFYSVGIGQISSEVPQNLSASRPQDRQFILSSKKLLLSDSGFYLCAWSGIAGRSANTGELFFGEGSRLTVL.

The chain carries TRBV4-1 and TRBJ1-2; possible D gene TRBD1, 5 bases. The CDR3 runs to 14 residues. V was clipped by 1 base and J by 2 bases, with 8 bases between them. The germline CDR1 and CDR2 sequences are MGHRA and YSYEKL. In DNA form, the CDR3 reads TGCGCCAGCAGCCAAGTTTCAGGGAACTATGGCTACACCTTC. This codes for CASSQVSGNYGYTF.

This clone was detected only once. The chain links TRBV15 to TRBJ2-1, with 11 bases aligning to TRBD2. The CDR3 length is 21 residues. V lost 1 base, J lost 0 bases, and 14 bases stayed unmatched. Looked up from germline, CDR1 is LNHNV and CDR2 is YYDKDF (reference sequence). CDR3 residues: CATSRAYAGLADESSYNEQFF. The CDR3 DNA reads TGTGCCACCAGCAGAGCATACGCGGGACTAGCGGATGAGAGCTCCTACAATGAGCAGTTCTTC.

CDR3 sequence: CASSYLPVAGLRTDTQYF. CDR3 DNA sequence: TGTGCCAGCAGTTACTTGCCGGTCGCTGGTCTCAGGACAGATACGCAGTATTTT. The chain joins TRBV6-2 or TRBV6-3 to TRBJ2-3; D is undetermined. Trimming pared 1 base from V and 3 bases from J, leaving 20 bases between. Per germline, CDR1 MNHEY and CDR2 SVGEGT. This CDR3 is 18 amino acids long.

This chain connects TRBV20-1 to TRBJ1-5; the match to TRBD1 covers 8 bases. This CDR3 has 16 amino acids. The ends lost 3 bases at V and 2 bases at J; junction bases unmatched: 9. Germline CDR1 and CDR2: DFQATT and SNEGSKA (reference sequence). The CDR3 coding sequence is TGCAGTGCTAGTGTCCGACAGGGGAATGGCAATCAGCCCCAGCATTTT. Protein sequence: CSASVRQGNGNQPQHF.

V and J are TRBV12-5 and TRBJ1-1; D ambiguous. Per the germline V gene, CDR1 is LGHNT and CDR2 is FRNRAP. This CDR3 is built from 13 residues. The germline V and J ends were trimmed by 2 bases and 9 bases, with 13 bases remaining between them. The CDR3 loop is CASGLINGRQAFF. CDR3 nucleotides: TGTGCTAGTGGTTTGATAAACGGAAGGCAAGCTTTCTTT. Filled out from reference TRBV12-5 and TRBJ1-1, the complete variable domain reads DARVTQTPRHKVTEMGQEVTMRCQPILGHNTVFWYRQTMMQGLELLAYFRNRAPLDDSGMPKDRFSAEMPDATLATLKIQPSEPRDSAVYFCASGLINGRQAFFGQGTRLTVV.

This clone occurred once. This chain joins TRBV11-3 and TRBJ1-1; D is possibly TRBD1 (5 bases). The CDR3 spans 14 residues. Deletions cut 3 bases from V and 6 bases from J, with 14 bases between. Germline CDR1 reads SGHNT; CDR2 reads YENEEA. The CDR3 spells CASSLSAGTPEAFF. The CDR3 coding sequence is TGTGCCAGCAGCTTGTCCGCAGGGACCCCTGAAGCTTTCTTT.

This chain joins TRBV25-1 and TRBJ1-1; 10 bases map to TRBD1. V lost 8 bases, J lost 4 bases, and 4 bases stayed unmatched. CDR1 and CDR2 from the germline V gene are MGHDK and SYGVNS. CDR3 length equals 13 residues. CDR3 sequence reads: CASGTGAGTEAFF. CDR3 sequence (DNA): TGTGCCAGCGGGACAGGGGCGGGCACTGAAGCTTTCTTT.

The genes are TRBV15 and TRBJ2-1; D is undetermined. The germline CDR1 and CDR2 sequences are LNHNV and YYDKDF (reference sequence). With 0 bases removed from V and 5 bases from J, the gap between germline ends came to 11 bases. The CDR3 sequence is 15 residues long. CDR3 amino acids: CATSRDHQVDNEQFF. In DNA, the CDR3 is TGTGCCACCAGCAGAGATCATCAGGTAGACAATGAGCAGTTCTTC.

This clone was counted between two and nine times. This chain joins TRBV7-9 and TRBJ2-1, with 7 bases lining up with TRBD2. CDR1 SEHNR and CDR2 FQNEAQ come from the germline V gene (reference sequence). The CDR3 spans 12 residues. V trimming: 2 bases; J trimming: 9 bases; junction bases outside the gene matches: 1. The CDR3 sequence is CASSLWEGEQFF. In nucleotides, the CDR3 is TGTGCCAGCAGCTTATGGGAGGGTGAGCAGTTCTTC.

This clone has only one observation. V and J are TRBV11-2 and TRBJ2-1, with D possibly matching TRBD2 (5 bases). V lost 7 bases and J lost 1, with 14 bases in between. The CDR3 contains 15 residues. Germline V gene data show CDR1 as SGHAT and CDR2 as FQNNGV. The CDR3 DNA sequence: TGTGCCAGCACCCCCTTGGGGAGTTCCTACAATGAGCAGTTCTTC. Translated: CASTPLGSSYNEQFF. Drawing the rest from reference TRBV11-2 and TRBJ2-1, the complete variable domain is EAGVAQSPRYKIIEKRQSVAFWCNPISGHATLYWYQQILGQGPKLLIQFQNNGVVDDSQLPKDRFSAERLKGVDSTLKIQPAKLEDSAVYLCASTPLGSSYNEQFFGPGTRLTVL.

This clone was seen once. The CDR3 protein is CASSVAGAEAFF. The CDR3 DNA reads as TGTGCCAGCAGCGTAGCGGGGGCGGAAGCTTTCTTT. The rearrangement links TRBV9 to TRBJ1-1; D is possibly TRBD1 (6 bases). The CDR3 has 12 residues. Germline V lookup: CDR1 SGDLS, CDR2 YYNGEE. V was clipped by 0 bases and J by 8 bases, with 8 bases between them.

The CDR3 loop reads CATSDPGRSGELFF. CDR3 in DNA: TGTGCCACCAGTGACCCAGGGCGGTCCGGGGAGCTGTTTTTT. This chain uses TRBV24-1 with TRBJ2-2; possible D gene TRBD1, 5 bases. CDR3 length: 14 amino acids. Between the trimmed V and J ends, which lost 4 bases and 6 bases, there was a span of 11 bases. Germline CDR1 KGHDR, CDR2 SFDVKD.

This chain connects TRBV5-8 to TRBJ1-4; maybe TRBD1 (6 bases). Germline CDR1 reads SGHTS; CDR2 reads YDEGEE. The V end was cut by 1 base, the J end by 8 bases, with 27 bases between. This CDR3 region has 19 residues. The CDR3 loop is CASSLWGPGQFGGGEKLFF. For the CDR3, the DNA is TGTGCCAGCAGCTTGTGGGGCCCCGGACAGTTCGGGGGAGGCGAAAAACTGTTTTTT.

V and J are TRBV4-3 and TRBJ1-2; no definite D call. Per germline, CDR1 LGHNA and CDR2 YSLEER. CDR3 size: 16 residues. The V end was cut by 3 bases, the J end by 5 bases, with 19 bases between. The CDR3: CASSQEAQVSIYGYTF. The CDR3 DNA is TGCGCCAGCAGCCAGGAGGCGCAAGTATCAATTTATGGCTACACCTTC.

The rearrangement joins TRBV4-1 to TRBJ1-3; weak D call: TRBD1 (5 bases). The V end was cut by 1 base, the J end by 2 bases, with 12 bases between. Germline lookup yields CDR1 MGHRA and CDR2 YSYEKL. The CDR3 has 16 amino acids. In nucleotides, the CDR3 is TGCGCCAGCAGCCAAGCATGGGGCTCGCCTGGAAACACCATATATTTT. Protein sequence: CASSQAWGSPGNTIYF.

V is TRBV6-5 and J is TRBJ1-2; the D is unclear. V lost 4 bases, J lost 6 bases, and 6 bases lay in between. Per germline, CDR1 MNHEY and CDR2 SVGAGI. This CDR3 is 11 amino acids long. The CDR3 nucleotides read TGTGCCAGCAGTTCCCCAGATGGCTACACCTTC. Protein sequence: CASSSPDGYTF.

V is TRBV4-3 and J is TRBJ1-1, with D perhaps matching TRBD1 (6 bases). The CDR3 runs to 15 residues. With 0 bases removed from V and 0 bases from J, the gap between germline ends came to 8 bases. Germline values: CDR1 LGHNA, CDR2 YSLEER. CDR3 DNA sequence: TGCGCCAGCAGCCAAGATCAGGGGCTGAACACTGAAGCTTTCTTT. This codes for CASSQDQGLNTEAFF.